This T cell receptor beta chain derives from a study of cytomegalovirus exposure and HLA in healthy donors. Study-wide results and limits: An analysis that came later showed most CMV-associated TCR beta chains appearing HLA-restricted. Some public TCRs appeared in many individuals, while most sequences were rare.

Per germline, CDR1 SNHLY and CDR2 FYNNEI. The CDR3 spans 15 residues. The junction had 9 bases not matched to a gene; V was cut back by 2 bases and J by 6 bases. The PCR employed 60 Vbeta primers together with 13 Jbeta primers. Here immunoSEQ multiplex PCR was the method, and the copy in TCRdb shows in-frame clones only, minus some. The table lists 96,000 or so clones, roughly 74% of them singletons. About this clone itself: Its specificity is unknown.

The sample was PBMCs. The chain links TRBV2 to TRBJ2-7, with TRBD1 identical over 8 bases. This TCR came from a woman between 65 and 79 years old in good health and CMV-seropositive. CDR3 loop: CASSERGTGPTEQYF. For the CDR3, the DNA is TGTGCCAGCAGTGAAAGGGGGACAGGACCGACCGAGCAGTACTTC.